Sequencing of this TCR beta chain was carried out in a study of blood T cells in healthy people across ages. Findings of the study overall: Those diversity estimates obtained from one million T cells were thought to be underestimates. Samples with more naive T cells showed higher observed beta diversity.

In regard to this clonotype: Its antigen remains unknown.

A sample-barcoded 5' primer and a J-beta primer mix were used in a second PCR of roughly 6 to 12 cycles. One entry per CDR3 protein, called by TCRdb with MiXCR from the 5' RACE reads. The data contain 850,000 to 1,000,000 distinct CDR3 sequences, about 48% of them singletons. This CDR3 contains 11 residues. The V and J ends lost 10 bases and 0 bases respectively, with 5 bases between them. Per germline, CDR1 KGHSH and CDR2 LQKENI. The sequenced sample was blood. The chain joins TRBV18 to TRBJ2-3; D ambiguous. This receptor was obtained from a man younger than 45 in good health. CDR3 loop: CAISSTDTQYF. CDR3 coding DNA: TGTGCCATCTCTAGCACAGATACGCAGTATTTT.